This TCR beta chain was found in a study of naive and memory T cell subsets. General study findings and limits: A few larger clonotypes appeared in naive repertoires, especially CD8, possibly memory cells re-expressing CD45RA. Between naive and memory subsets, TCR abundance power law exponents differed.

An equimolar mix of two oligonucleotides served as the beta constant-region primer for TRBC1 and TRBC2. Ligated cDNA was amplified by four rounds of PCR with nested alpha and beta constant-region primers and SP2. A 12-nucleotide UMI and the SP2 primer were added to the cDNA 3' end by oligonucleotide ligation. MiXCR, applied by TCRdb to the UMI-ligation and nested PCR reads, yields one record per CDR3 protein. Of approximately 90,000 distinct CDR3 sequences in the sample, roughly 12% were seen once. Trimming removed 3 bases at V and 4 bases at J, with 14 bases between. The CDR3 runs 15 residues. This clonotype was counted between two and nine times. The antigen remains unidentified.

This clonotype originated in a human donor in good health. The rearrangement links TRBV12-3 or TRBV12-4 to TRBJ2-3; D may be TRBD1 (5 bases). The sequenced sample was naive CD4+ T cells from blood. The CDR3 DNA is TGTGCCAGCAGTTTGTGGACACACGGCGCAGATACGCAGTATTTT. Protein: CASSLWTHGADTQYF.